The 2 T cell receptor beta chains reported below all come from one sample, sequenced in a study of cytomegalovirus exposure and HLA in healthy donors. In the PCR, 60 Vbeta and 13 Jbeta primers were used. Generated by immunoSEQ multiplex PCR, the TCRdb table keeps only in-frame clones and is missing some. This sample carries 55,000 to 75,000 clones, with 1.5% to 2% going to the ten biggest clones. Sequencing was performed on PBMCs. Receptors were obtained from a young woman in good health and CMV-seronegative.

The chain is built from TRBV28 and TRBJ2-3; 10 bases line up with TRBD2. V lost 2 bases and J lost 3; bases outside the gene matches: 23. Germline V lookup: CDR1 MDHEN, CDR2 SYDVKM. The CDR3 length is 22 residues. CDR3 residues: CASSLPPESGASGRSITDTQYF. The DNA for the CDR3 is TGTGCCAGCAGTTTACCCCCCGAGTCCGGGGCTAGCGGGAGAAGTATTACAGATACGCAGTATTTT.

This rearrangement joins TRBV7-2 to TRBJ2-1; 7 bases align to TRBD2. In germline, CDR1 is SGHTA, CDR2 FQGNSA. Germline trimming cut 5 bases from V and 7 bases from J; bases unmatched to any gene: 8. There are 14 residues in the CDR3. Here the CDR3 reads CASSPTTSRNEQFF. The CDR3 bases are TGTGCCAGCAGCCCAACGACTAGCCGAAATGAGCAGTTCTTC. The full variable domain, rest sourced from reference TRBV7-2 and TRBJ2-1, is GAGVSQSPSNKVTEKGKDVELRCDPISGHTALYWYRQSLGQGLEFLIYFQGNSAPDKSGLPSDRFSAERTGGSVSTLTIQRTQQEDSAVYLCASSPTTSRNEQFFGPGTRLTVL.